Reported below is one T cell receptor beta chain. The data were taken from a study of T cell responses to AZD1222 COVID-19 vaccine. Profiled with immunoSEQ multiplex PCR; TCRdb holds only in-frame clones, not every one. The sample includes 95,000 to 150,000 clones, around 85% of them seen just once. The CDR3 is 15 amino acids. Per the germline V gene, CDR1 is MNHEY and CDR2 is SVGEGT. After removal of 4 bases from V and 1 base from J, the junction contained 5 bases not matched to a gene. The chain carries TRBV6-2 or TRBV6-3 and TRBJ1-1, with 8 bases identical to TRBD1. The specimen was peripheral blood, collected on day 0 of AZD1222 vaccination. This TCR was sampled from an adult in good health. DNA for the CDR3: TGTGCCAGCAGTTTCCCAGGGGGCAAGAACACTGAAGCTTTCTTT. Translated, it gives CASSFPGGKNTEAFF.